The clone carrying this T cell receptor beta chain was detected a few times. Sequencing was performed with immunoSEQ multiplex PCR; in TCRdb, only in-frame clones are kept and a portion is missing. Of tens of thousands of clones in the sample, 91% were seen once. The data were obtained in a study of OX40 agonist ivuxolimab in advanced cancers. CDR1 SGHRS and CDR2 YFSETQ come from the germline V gene. The CDR3 extends over 14 amino acids. With 4 bases removed from V and 7 bases from J, the gap between germline ends came to 15 bases. Exclusion of a patient followed from autoimmune disease history or systemic immunosuppression.

The receptor was isolated from an adult with an advanced solid tumor such as melanoma, head and neck, liver or kidney cancer. V gene TRBV5-1 combines with J gene TRBJ1-5, with D unresolved. Sequencing was performed on CD4+ or CD8+ T cells sorted from blood, taken in a trial of the OX40 agonist ivuxolimab. The CDR3 region has the DNA TGCGCCAGCAGCCCGGACCCAACCGGACAGCCCCAGCATTTT. This encodes CASSPDPTGQPQHF.